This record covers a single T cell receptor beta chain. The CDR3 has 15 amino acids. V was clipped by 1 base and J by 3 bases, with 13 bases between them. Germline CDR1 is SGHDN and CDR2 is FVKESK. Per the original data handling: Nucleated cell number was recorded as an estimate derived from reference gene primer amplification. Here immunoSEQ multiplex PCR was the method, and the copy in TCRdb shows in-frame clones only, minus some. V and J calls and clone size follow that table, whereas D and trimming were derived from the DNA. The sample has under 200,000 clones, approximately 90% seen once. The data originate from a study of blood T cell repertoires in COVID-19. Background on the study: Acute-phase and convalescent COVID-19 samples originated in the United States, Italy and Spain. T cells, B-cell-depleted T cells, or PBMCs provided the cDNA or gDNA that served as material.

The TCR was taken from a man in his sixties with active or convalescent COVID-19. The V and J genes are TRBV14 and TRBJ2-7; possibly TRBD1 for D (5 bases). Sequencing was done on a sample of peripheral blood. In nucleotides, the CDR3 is TGTGCCAGCAGCCAAGTAGTGGGGCGCGTCTACGAGCAGTACTTC. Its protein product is CASSQVVGRVYEQYF.